This paragraph covers one TCR beta chain sequence. The data are from a study of T cell repertoires in ileal Crohn's disease. Measured with immunoSEQ multiplex PCR; TCRdb has only the in-frame clones, and not every one. Of about 16,000 clones listed, around 66% are singletons. Sequencing was done on a sample of ileal tissue. This TCR was sampled from an adult with Crohn's disease.

CDR3 DNA sequence: TGTGCCAGCAGCTGGAACGCTCGAGGCTACGAGCAGTACTTC. Its translation is CASSWNARGYEQYF. The chain recombines TRBV11-2 with TRBJ2-7; no clear D gene. Germline V gene sequence: CDR1 SGHAT, CDR2 FQNNGV. Trimming stripped 4 bases from V and 3 bases from J, with 13 bases between. This CDR3 region has 14 residues.